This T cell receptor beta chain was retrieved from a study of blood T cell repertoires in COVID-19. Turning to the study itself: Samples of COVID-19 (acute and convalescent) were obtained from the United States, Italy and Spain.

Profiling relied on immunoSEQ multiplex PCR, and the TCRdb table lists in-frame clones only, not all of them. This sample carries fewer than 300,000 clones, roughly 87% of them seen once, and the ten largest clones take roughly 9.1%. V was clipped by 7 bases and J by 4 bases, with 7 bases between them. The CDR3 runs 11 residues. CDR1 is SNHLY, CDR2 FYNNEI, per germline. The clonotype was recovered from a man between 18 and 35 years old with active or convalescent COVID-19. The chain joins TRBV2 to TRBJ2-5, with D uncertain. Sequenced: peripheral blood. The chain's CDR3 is CASMSVETQYF. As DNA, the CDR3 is TGTGCCAGCATGTCGGTAGAGACCCAGTACTTC.